Sequencing of this T cell receptor (beta chain) was carried out in a study of human T cells and chemical hapten exposure. As for the study in general: Donors were sensitized with 2% DPC on the upper inner arm. Mostly female, the patients presented with alopecia areata, totalis or universalis.

TCRdb recomputed calls from the RACE reads with MiXCR, one row per CDR3 protein. The sample gives some 36,000 distinct CDR3 sequences, approximately 10% of which show up once; 25% to 30% is in the top ten. As to time point: pre-sensitization, week 0. Noted treatment: therapeutic diphenylcyclopropenone sensitization with weekly scalp DPC. Unfractionated whole blood was the source from which total RNA was extracted. Trimming cost V 4 bases and J 0 bases, with 14 bases left between them. This CDR3 spans 16 amino acids. Germline-derived CDR1 and CDR2 are MNHEY and SVGAGI. The material was whole blood, obtained in connection with sensitization to the hapten diphenylcyclopropenone (DPC). The clonotype comes from a man aged 45-60 years with alopecia areata. Some clones in this sample may be carry-over from other donors' samples. V usage is TRBV6-5 and J usage is TRBJ2-3; D may be TRBD2 (6 bases). DNA for the CDR3: TGTGCCAGCAGTTCCAGGACTAAACTCAGCACAGATACGCAGTATTTT. This translates into CASSSRTKLSTDTQYF.